A single sample is the source of the 8 T cell receptor beta chains below, sequenced in a study of blood T cell repertoires in COVID-19. Sequenced by immunoSEQ multiplex PCR; TCRdb stores in-frame clones only, minus some. Among 30,000 to 40,000 clones listed, approximately 93% were seen once. Material for sequencing was peripheral blood. Receptor source: a male donor with active COVID-19.

The rearrangement uses TRBV7-9 and TRBJ1-1; a weak D match, TRBD1 (6 bases). The germline V and J ends were trimmed by 5 bases and 1 base, with 17 bases remaining between them. Germline V lookup: CDR1 SEHNR, CDR2 FQNEAQ (reference sequence). The length of the CDR3 is 16 residues. The CDR3 DNA follows: TGTGCCAGCAGCCCTTGGGGGGGGCCCCCGAACACTGAAGCTTTCTTT. Translating gives CASSPWGGPPNTEAFF.

This chain uses TRBV6-5 with TRBJ1-2; D remains unclear. Germline CDR1 reads MNHEY; CDR2 reads SVGAGI. The CDR3 runs to 13 residues. Trimming shortened V by 10 bases and J by 1 base, and 13 bases separated the two germline ends. CDR3 sequence reads: CAIRSSGNYGYTF. For the CDR3, the DNA is TGTGCCATTAGGTCGAGCGGTAACTATGGCTACACCTTC.

This chain joins TRBV9 and TRBJ2-2, with 12 bases that match TRBD1. Germline V gene lookup returns CDR1 SGDLS and CDR2 YYNGEE. This CDR3 is built from 16 residues. V was clipped by 4 bases and J by 6 bases; unmatched bases: 7. This CDR3 reads CASSMPGQGAAGELFF. The CDR3 bases are TGTGCCAGCAGCATGCCGGGACAGGGGGCCGCCGGGGAGCTGTTTTTT.

V is TRBV11-2 and J is TRBJ2-1, with 12 bases aligning to TRBD2. Germline lookup yields CDR1 SGHAT and CDR2 FQNNGV. The CDR3 extends over 19 amino acids. The V segment lost 1 base and the J segment 1 base; nucleotides outside the gene matches: 8. Written as DNA, the CDR3 is TGTGCCAGCAGCTTAGGTTTTGGACTAGCGGGGTTATCCTACAATGAGCAGTTCTTC. This sequence encodes CASSLGFGLAGLSYNEQFF.

J is TRBJ2-2 and V is TRBV18; D is perhaps TRBD1 (7 bases). The CDR3 sequence is 16 residues long. Trimming pared 6 bases from V and 3 bases from J, leaving 17 bases between. Germline V gene sequence: CDR1 KGHSH, CDR2 LQKENI. The CDR3 region has the DNA TGTGCCAGCTCTAAACCCACAGGGGACTACACCGGGGAGCTGTTTTTT. Amino acid sequence: CASSKPTGDYTGELFF. Supplemented by reference TRBV18 and TRBJ2-2, the full variable domain reads NAGVMQNPRHLVRRRGQEARLRCSPMKGHSHVYWYRQLPEEGLKFMVYLQKENIIDESGMPKERFSAEFPKEGPSILRIQQVVRGDSAAYFCASSKPTGDYTGELFFGEGSRLTVL.

The table lists this clone with a count of one. V is TRBV27 and J is TRBJ2-6; D call uncertain. V was pared by 3 bases and J by 0 bases, with 3 bases between. Germline V lookup: CDR1 MNHEY, CDR2 SMNVEV (reference sequence). This CDR3 comprises 14 residues. The CDR3 loop reads CASSLYSGANVLTF. For the CDR3, the DNA is TGTGCCAGCAGTTTGTACTCTGGGGCCAACGTCCTGACTTTC.

The V call is TRBV5-1, the J call TRBJ2-2, with 8 bases identical to TRBD2. The germline CDR1 and CDR2 sequences are SGHRS and YFSETQ. The CDR3 is 19 residues long. The J segment lost 5 bases and the V segment lost 4 bases, leaving 19 bases of the junction unmatched. The CDR3 loop is CASSLDPFDARGVTGELFF. CDR3 in DNA: TGCGCCAGCAGCCTTGACCCATTCGATGCGCGGGGGGTAACCGGGGAGCTGTTTTTT.

The V call is TRBV15, the J call TRBJ2-1; 8 bases fit TRBD2. The CDR3 consists of 16 residues. Germline trimming cut 0 bases from V and 7 bases from J; bases unmatched to any gene: 8. CDR1 and CDR2 from the germline V gene are LNHNV and YYDKDF (reference sequence). CDR3: CATSRDPTAGGNEQFF. CDR3 sequence (DNA): TGTGCCACCAGCAGAGATCCTACGGCGGGGGGAAATGAGCAGTTCTTC.